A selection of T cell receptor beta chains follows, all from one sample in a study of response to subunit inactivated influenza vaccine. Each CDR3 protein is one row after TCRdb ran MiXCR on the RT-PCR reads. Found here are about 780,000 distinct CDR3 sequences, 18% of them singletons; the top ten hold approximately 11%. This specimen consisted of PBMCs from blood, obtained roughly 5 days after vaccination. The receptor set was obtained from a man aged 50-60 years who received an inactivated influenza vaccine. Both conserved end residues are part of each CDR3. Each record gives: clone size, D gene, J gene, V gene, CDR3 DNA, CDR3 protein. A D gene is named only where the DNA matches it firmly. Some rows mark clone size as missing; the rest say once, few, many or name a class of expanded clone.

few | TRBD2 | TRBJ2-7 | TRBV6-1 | TGTGCCAGCAGTGCTTTAGCGGGGGCCTCTTCCTACGAGCAGTACTTC | CASSALAGASSYEQYF
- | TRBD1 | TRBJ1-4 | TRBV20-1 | TGCAGTGCTAGGGCCGGGACAGGGAATGAAAAACTGTTTTTT | CSARAGTGNEKLFF
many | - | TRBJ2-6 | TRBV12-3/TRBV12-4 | TGTGCCAGCACCCAAGGGACTGGGGCCAACGTCCTGACTTTC | CASTQGTGANVLTF
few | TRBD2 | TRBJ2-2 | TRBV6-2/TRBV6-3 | TGTGCCAGCAGTTACCTCTTGGCCGCGGGGGTTACCGGGGAGCTGTTTTTT | CASSYLLAAGVTGELFF
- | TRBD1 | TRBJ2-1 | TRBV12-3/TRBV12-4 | TGTGCCAGCAGTTTAGATGGACAGGGTCCCAATGAGCAGTTCTTC | CASSLDGQGPNEQFF
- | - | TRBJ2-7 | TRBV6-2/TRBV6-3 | TGTGCCAGCAGTTCCGAGTTCGACCGACGACTCTACGAGCAGTACTTC | CASSSEFDRRLYEQYF
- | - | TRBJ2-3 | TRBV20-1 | TGCAGTGCTAGAGCCTACAGGAGGTCTAGCACAGATACGCAGTATTTT | CSARAYRRSSTDTQYF
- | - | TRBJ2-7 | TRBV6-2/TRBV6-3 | TGTGCCAGCAGCACGGACGGGTGGAAACACGAGCAGTACTTC | CASSTDGWKHEQYF
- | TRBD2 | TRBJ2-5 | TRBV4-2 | TGTGCCAGCAGCCAGGGGACTAGCGGGGGGGCCGGAAAGACCCAGTACTTC | CASSQGTSGGAGKTQYF
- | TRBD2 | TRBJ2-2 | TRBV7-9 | TGTGCCAGCAGCCGAGGACTAGCGGGGTTCACCGGGGAGCTGTTTTTT | CASSRGLAGFTGELFF
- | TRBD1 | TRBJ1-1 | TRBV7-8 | TGTGCCAGCAGCTTAGCAGGGGGCTTTTGGACTGAAGCTTTCTTT | CASSLAGGFWTEAFF
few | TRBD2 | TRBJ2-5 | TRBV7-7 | TGTGCCAGCAGCCCCGGACTAGCGGGCCCAGAGACCCAGTACTTC | CASSPGLAGPETQYF
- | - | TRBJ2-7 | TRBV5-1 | TGCGCCAGCAGCCGCGGGATAGGGTCGCGGGAGCAGTACTTC | CASSRGIGSREQYF
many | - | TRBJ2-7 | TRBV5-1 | TGCGCCAGCAGCTTGGAACAGGGACCGGGCGAGCAGTACTTC | CASSLEQGPGEQYF
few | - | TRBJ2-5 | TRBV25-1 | TGTGCCAGCACGGGGCAAGAGACCCAGTACTTC | CASTGQETQYF
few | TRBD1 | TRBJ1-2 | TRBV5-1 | TGCGCCAGCAGCGAAACCGGGACAGGGTTTTATGGCTACACCTTC | CASSETGTGFYGYTF
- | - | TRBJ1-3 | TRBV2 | TGTGCCAGCAAAGTCGGCAGGGACGCCGGAAACACCATATATTTT | CASKVGRDAGNTIYF
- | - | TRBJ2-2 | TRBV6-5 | TGTGCCAGCAGTTACTGGGACCCACTGACCGGGGAGCTGTTTTTT | CASSYWDPLTGELFF
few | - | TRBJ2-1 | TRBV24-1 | TGTGCCACCAGCGAGGACAGCTCAAACAATGAGCAGTTCTTC | CATSEDSSNNEQFF
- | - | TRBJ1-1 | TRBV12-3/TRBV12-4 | TGTGCCAGCAGTTTCCTTAACAGGCGGGGCACTGAAGCTTTCTTT | CASSFLNRRGTEAFF
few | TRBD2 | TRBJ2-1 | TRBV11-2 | TGTGCCAGCAGCTTAGCCACAATAGCGGGGGCATACAATGAGCAGTTCTTC | CASSLATIAGAYNEQFF
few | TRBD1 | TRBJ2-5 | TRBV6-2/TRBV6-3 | TGTGCCAGCAAGCTTACAGGGGACCAAGAGACCCAGTACTTC | CASKLTGDQETQYF
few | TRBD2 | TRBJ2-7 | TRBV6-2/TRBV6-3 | TGTGCCAGCAGGGGTAGCGGGAGGGTACGCTACGAGCAGTACTTC | CASRGSGRVRYEQYF
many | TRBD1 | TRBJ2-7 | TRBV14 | TGTGCCAGCAGCCAAGAGCAGGGGGCGGGGGAGCAGTACTTC | CASSQEQGAGEQYF
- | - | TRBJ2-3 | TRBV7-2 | TGTGCCAGCAGCCATGGAGGCACAGATACGCAGTATTTT | CASSHGGTDTQYF
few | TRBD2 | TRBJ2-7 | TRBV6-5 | TGTGCCAGCAGTTACTCTAGCGGGAACTACGAGCAGTACTTC | CASSYSSGNYEQYF
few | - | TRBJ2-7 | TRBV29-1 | TGCAGCGTTGAAGAAAAGGGCAGGGCTTACGAGCAGTACTTC | CSVEEKGRAYEQYF
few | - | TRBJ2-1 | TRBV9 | TGTGCCAGCAGCGTAGCTCTGGGTCTGAGGGAGCAGTTCTTC | CASSVALGLREQFF
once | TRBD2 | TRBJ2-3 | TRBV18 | TGTGCCAGCCTCAGTGGCGGGGGATACTTCAAGGATACGCAGTATTTT | CASLSGGGYFKDTQYF
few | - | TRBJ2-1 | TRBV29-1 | TGCAGCGTTTATGGAATATTCCGGGTCAGAGCTGACAATGAGCAGTTCTTC | CSVYGIFRVRADNEQFF
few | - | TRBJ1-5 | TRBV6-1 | TGTGCCAGCAGTGAACAGGGAGGGCAGCCCCAGCATTTT | CASSEQGGQPQHF
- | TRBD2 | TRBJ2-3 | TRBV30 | TGTGCCTGGAGAATCACGGGGGGGTCAAGTACGCAGTATTTT | CAWRITGGSSTQYF
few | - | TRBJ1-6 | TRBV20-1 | TGCAGTGCTTACACTTCCTATAATTCACCCCTCCACTTT | CSAYTSYNSPLHF
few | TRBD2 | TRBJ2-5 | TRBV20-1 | TGCAGTGCAGGGAGGGAAGAGACCCAGTACTTC | CSAGREETQYF
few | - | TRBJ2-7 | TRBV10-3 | TGTGCCATCAAGGACAGACGCTCCTACGAGCAGTACTTC | CAIKDRRSYEQYF
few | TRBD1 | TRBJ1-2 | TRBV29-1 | TGCAGCGTTGAAGATCGGGGAGGGGGCCCTAATGGCTACACCTTC | CSVEDRGGGPNGYTF
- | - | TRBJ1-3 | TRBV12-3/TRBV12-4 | TGTGCCAGCAGTCCACGGAGGGACACCATATATTTT | CASSPRRDTIYF
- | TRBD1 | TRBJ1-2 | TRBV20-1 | TGCAGTGCTAGTGATACAGGGGTTAGTGGCTACACCTTC | CSASDTGVSGYTF
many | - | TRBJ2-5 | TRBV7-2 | TGTGCCAGCAGCTTATTAGGCGGAAACCAAGAGACCCAGTACTTC | CASSLLGGNQETQYF
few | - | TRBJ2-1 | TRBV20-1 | TGCAGTGCTAGGGGACAAATGAAGCAGTTCTTC | CSARGQMKQFF
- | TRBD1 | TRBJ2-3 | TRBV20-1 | TGCAGTGCCACGAGGGACAGGGGGCGGACAGATACGCAGTATTTT | CSATRDRGRTDTQYF
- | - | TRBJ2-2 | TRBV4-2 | TGTGCCAGCAGCCAAGATGGGTATGGGGCCACCGGGGAGCTGTTTTTT | CASSQDGYGATGELFF